This is a list of T cell receptor beta chains from one sample in a study of CD8+ T cells in alopecia areata. Using immunoSEQ multiplex PCR, the repertoire was profiled, and TCRdb retains in-frame clones only, with some absent. The sample lists over 120,000 clones, about half occurring once. The input for sequencing was CD4+ T cells sorted from blood, taken at week 0. These receptors originate from a human donor with alopecia areata. Each CDR3 is given with its conserved first and last residue.

length	J	V	CDR3
13	TRBJ2-7	TRBV2	CASTEIGGSEQYF
13	TRBJ2-1	TRBV19	CASSLASGDEQFF
12	TRBJ2-7	TRBV30	CAWSVQGSEQYF
11	TRBJ2-7	TRBV7-9	CASSPGYEQYF
15	TRBJ2-5	TRBV19	CASIFPDKGRETQYF
15	TRBJ2-3	TRBV25-1	CASSESTTIEDTQYF
15	TRBJ2-5	TRBV30	CAWSLHDRGGETQYF
17	TRBJ2-6	TRBV29-1	CSVVGEGWSSGANVLTF
14	TRBJ2-1	TRBV29-1	CSVVGTSVYNEQFF
13	TRBJ2-7	TRBV29-1	CSVGSQGANEQYF
12	TRBJ1-2	TRBV30	CAWRKDNYGYTF
11	TRBJ2-3	TRBV10-3	CAISERDTQYF
14	TRBJ1-5	TRBV6-1	CASSLKDRAQPQHF
14	TRBJ2-3	TRBV30	CAQGGGSPPDTQYF
15	TRBJ2-3	TRBV5-1	CASSLTGASTDTQYF
15	TRBJ2-1	TRBV7-2	CASSLTGTGSGEQFF
16	TRBJ2-3	TRBV18	CASSPIPAGGADTQYF
17	TRBJ2-2	TRBV13	CASSPSLAGLFTGELFF
14	TRBJ2-1	TRBV19	CASARATTYNEQFF
13	TRBJ1-1	TRBV6-1	CASGQDTYTEAFF
14	TRBJ2-5	TRBV27	CASSLAGGPQTQYF
16	TRBJ2-7	TRBV5-4	CASSLTRQGGSYEQYF
15	TRBJ2-2	TRBV11-2	CASSSVRQGHRELFF
14	TRBJ1-2	TRBV7-9	CASRHTGSNYGYTF
15	TRBJ2-6	TRBV7-2	CASSLFRSGANVLTF
13	TRBJ1-1	TRBV5-1	CASSSRQGTEAFF
15	TRBJ1-5	TRBV7-9	CASSSREGVNQPQHF
13	TRBJ2-7	TRBV14	CASSPTVLLEQYF
14	TRBJ2-7	TRBV23-1	CASRGTGKEDEQYF
13	TRBJ1-2	TRBV29-1	CSVDRGPSYGYTF
12	TRBJ2-3	TRBV7-2	CASSLERITQYF
13	TRBJ2-3	TRBV29-1	CSVLERSADTQYF
14	TRBJ1-2	TRBV5-8	CASSFIGARNGYTF
13	TRBJ1-4	TRBV25-1	CASGGQWNEKLFF
12	TRBJ1-4	TRBV29-1	CSATATNEKLFF
10	TRBJ1-1	TRBV6-5	CASSQPEAFF
12	TRBJ1-2	TRBV11-2	CASSLEGNGYTF
14	TRBJ2-1	TRBV4-3	CASSQAGGLAEQFF
14	TRBJ2-7	TRBV29-1	CSVATDRGLYEQYF
15	TRBJ2-6	TRBV5-1	CASSLLGAGANVLTF
14	.	TRBV14	CASSRTGGTYEQYF
16	TRBJ2-6	TRBV5-1	CASSSLSGSGANVLTF